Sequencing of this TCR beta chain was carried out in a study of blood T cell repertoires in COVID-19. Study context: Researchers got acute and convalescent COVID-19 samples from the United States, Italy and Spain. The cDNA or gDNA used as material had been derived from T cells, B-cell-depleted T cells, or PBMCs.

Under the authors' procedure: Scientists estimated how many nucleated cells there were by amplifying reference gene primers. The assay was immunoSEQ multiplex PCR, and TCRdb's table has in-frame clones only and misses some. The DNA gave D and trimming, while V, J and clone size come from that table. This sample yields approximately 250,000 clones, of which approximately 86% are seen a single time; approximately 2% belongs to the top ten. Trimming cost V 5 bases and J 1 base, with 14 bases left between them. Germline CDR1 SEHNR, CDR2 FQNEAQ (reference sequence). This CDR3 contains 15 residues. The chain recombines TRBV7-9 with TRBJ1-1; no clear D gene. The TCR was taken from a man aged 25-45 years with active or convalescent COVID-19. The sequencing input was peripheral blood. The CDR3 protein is CASSPRGGANTEAFF. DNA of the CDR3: TGTGCCAGCAGCCCCCGGGGTGGAGCGAACACTGAAGCTTTCTTT.